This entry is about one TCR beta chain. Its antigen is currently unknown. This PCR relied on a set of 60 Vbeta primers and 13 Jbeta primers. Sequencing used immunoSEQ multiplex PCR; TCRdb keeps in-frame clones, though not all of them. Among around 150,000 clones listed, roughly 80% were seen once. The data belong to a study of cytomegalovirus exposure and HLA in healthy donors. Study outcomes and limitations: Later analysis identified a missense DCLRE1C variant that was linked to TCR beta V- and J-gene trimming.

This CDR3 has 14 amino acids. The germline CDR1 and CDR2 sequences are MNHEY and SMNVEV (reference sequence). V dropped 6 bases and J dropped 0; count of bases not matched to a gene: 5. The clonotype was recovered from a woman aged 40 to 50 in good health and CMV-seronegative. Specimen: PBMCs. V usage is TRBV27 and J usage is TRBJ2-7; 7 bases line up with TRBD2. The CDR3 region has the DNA TGTGCCAGCAGGTTCCTAGCGGACTCCTACGAGCAGTACTTC. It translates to CASRFLADSYEQYF.